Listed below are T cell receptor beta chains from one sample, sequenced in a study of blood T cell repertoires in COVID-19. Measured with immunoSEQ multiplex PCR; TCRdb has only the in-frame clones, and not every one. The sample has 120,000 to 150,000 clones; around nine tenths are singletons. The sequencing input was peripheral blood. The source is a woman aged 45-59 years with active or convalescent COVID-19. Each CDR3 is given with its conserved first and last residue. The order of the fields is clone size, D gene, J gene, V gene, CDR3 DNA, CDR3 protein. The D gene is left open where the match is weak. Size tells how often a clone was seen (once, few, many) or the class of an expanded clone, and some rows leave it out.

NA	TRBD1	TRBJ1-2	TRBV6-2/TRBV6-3	TGTGCCAGCAGCGCCATTGTCCCCAGGGGGAACAACTATGGCTACACCTTC	CASSAIVPRGNNYGYTF
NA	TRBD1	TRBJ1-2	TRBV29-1	TGCAGCGTTGACCCTACCCCAGGGGGTGGCTACACCTTC	CSVDPTPGGGYTF
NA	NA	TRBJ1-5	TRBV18	TGTGCCAGCTCACTTCAGCGCCCGGGTAATCAGCCCCAGCATTTT	CASSLQRPGNQPQHF
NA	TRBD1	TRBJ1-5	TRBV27	TGTGCCAGCAGACCCGACAGGGTTAATCAGCCCCAGCATTTT	CASRPDRVNQPQHF
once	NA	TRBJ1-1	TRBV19	TGTGCCAGTAGTCGCATGGGGGCCAGTATAGGTGAAGCTTTCTTT	CASSRMGASIGEAFF
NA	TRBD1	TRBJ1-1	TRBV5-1	TGCGCCAGCAGCTTCCGACAGGGCCAAGGCACTGAAGCTTTCTTT	CASSFRQGQGTEAFF
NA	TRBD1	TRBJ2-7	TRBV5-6	TGTGCCAGCAGCTTGGGGAACAGGGGAATGTACGAGCAGTACTTC	CASSLGNRGMYEQYF
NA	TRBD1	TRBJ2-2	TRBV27	TGTGCCAGCAGTTCAGGACAGGGGGCCGGTCTTTACACCGGGGAGCTGTTTTTT	CASSSGQGAGLYTGELFF
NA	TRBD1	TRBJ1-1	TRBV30	TGTGCCTGGCGACAGGGGAGGACTGAAGCTTTCTTT	CAWRQGRTEAFF
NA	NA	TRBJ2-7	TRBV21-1	TGTGCCAGCAGCAAATTACTGAGAAGCGGGGGACGCTACGAGCAGTACTTC	CASSKLLRSGGRYEQYF
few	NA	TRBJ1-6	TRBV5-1	TGCGCCAGCAGTCCCCGACAGAGCTCCTATAATTCACCCCTCCACTTT	CASSPRQSSYNSPLHF
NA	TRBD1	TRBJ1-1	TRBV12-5	TGTGCTAGTGGTTTCGGGGACAGTGAAGCTTTCTTT	CASGFGDSEAFF
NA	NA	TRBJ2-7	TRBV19	TGTGCCACAGTCCGGGACACTTACTACGAGCAGTACTTC	CATVRDTYYEQYF
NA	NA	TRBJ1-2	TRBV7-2	TGTGCCAGCAGCTTAGATAGTGTAGCTAACTATGGCTACACCTTC	CASSLDSVANYGYTF
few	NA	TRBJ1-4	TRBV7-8	TGTGCCAGCAGCCGGGATGCGGGTCGGGAAAAACTGTTTTTT	CASSRDAGREKLFF
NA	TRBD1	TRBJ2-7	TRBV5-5	TGTGCCAGCAGCTTGGAGACAGGGGGCTACTACGAGCAGTACTTC	CASSLETGGYYEQYF
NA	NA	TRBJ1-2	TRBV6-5	TGTGCCAGCAGTTACGGGGAGCAGTATGGCTACACCTTC	CASSYGEQYGYTF
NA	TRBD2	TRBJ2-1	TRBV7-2	TGTGCCAGCAGCTTAGTAGTAGGCGGGAGGGGGCATGAGCAGTTCTTC	CASSLVVGGRGHEQFF
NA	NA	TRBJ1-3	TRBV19	TGTGCCAGCGTCCCGACAGGCTCTGGAAACACCATATATTTT	CASVPTGSGNTIYF
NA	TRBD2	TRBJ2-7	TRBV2	TGTGCCAGCAGTTCCGGGGGGGCTAGCTCCTACGAGCAGTACTTC	CASSSGGASSYEQYF
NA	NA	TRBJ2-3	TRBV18	TGTGCCAGCTCACCCCCGTTGTGGCCTCGCACAGATACGCAGTATTTT	CASSPPLWPRTDTQYF
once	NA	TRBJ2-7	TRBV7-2	TGTGCCAGCAGCCCGGATGGAGGGGGGGCGGAGGCCTACGAGCAGTACTTC	CASSPDGGGAEAYEQYF